This TCR beta chain is drawn from a study of shared clonotypes between healthy human individuals. Study at large: Per donor, CD8 memory used one plate, CD8 naive used two, CD4 memory used three and CD4 naive used three.

Sequencing was performed with immunoSEQ multiplex PCR; in TCRdb, only in-frame clones are kept and a portion is missing. Of about 1.1 million clones in the sample, about 80% were seen once. Study-wide results and limits: Memory subsets generally showed lower estimated richness than naive subsets. Incomplete sequencing of sorted subsets was indicated by rarefaction despite large depth.

For this clone: The antigen is not known.

The TCR comes from a man aged 18 to 35 in good health. Some clones in this sample may be carry-over from other donors' samples. The sequencing sample was made of memory CD4+ T cells from PBMCs. The sample's subset: CD45RA-negative fraction.

The CDR3 sequence: CAGWASNYGYTF. The DNA for the CDR3 is TGTGCGGGTTGGGCCTCTAACTATGGCTACACCTTC. The chain combines TRBV28 with TRBJ1-2; no definite D call. This CDR3 contains 12 residues. Germline CDR1 is MDHEN and CDR2 is SYDVKM.